What follows are 28 T cell receptor beta chains derived from one specimen sequenced in a study of blood T cell repertoires in COVID-19. Repertoires were generated with immunoSEQ multiplex PCR, while TCRdb's copy carries only in-frame clones and drops some. The table lists approximately 130,000 clones, approximately 77% of them singletons. Material: peripheral blood. The receptors come from a human donor in a cohort sampled during active COVID-19.

The chain couples TRBV11-2 to TRBJ2-7, with D perhaps matching TRBD2 (5 bases). The CDR3 runs 15 residues. Looked up from germline, CDR1 is SGHAT and CDR2 is FQNNGV. Trimming pared 2 bases from V and 4 bases from J, leaving 15 bases between. CDR3 DNA sequence: TGTGCCAGCAGCTTAAGGGCACTGGACTCGTACGAGCAGTACTTC. It yields the protein CASSLRALDSYEQYF.

This clone was detected a few times. This chain links TRBV9 with TRBJ2-7, with 10 nucleotides matching TRBD2. Trimming cost V 0 bases and J 5 bases; bases outside gene matches: 8. CDR3 length: 16 residues. Germline V lookup: CDR1 SGDLS, CDR2 YYNGEE. The DNA of the CDR3 is TGTGCCAGCAGCGTAGATGGAGCGGGGGGGCGAGACGAGCAGTACTTC. Its protein product is CASSVDGAGGRDEQYF.

The CDR3, as DNA: TGTGCCAGCAGGCCCCCCAGGGCCGGGGCCAACGTCCTGACTTTC. Translation: CASRPPRAGANVLTF. The chain uses TRBV6-5 and TRBJ2-6; TRBD1 is a possible D gene (5 bases). Trimming took off 6 bases at V and 4 bases at J, with 13 bases between the two ends. There are 15 residues in the CDR3. The germline V gene has CDR1 MNHEY and CDR2 SVGAGI.

This chain connects TRBV2 to TRBJ2-7, with unresolved D. The CDR3 runs 14 residues. CDR1 and CDR2 (germline): SNHLY, FYNNEI. Trimming pared 7 bases from V and 0 bases from J, leaving 13 bases between. The CDR3 here is CASKESPSSYEQYF. In DNA form, the CDR3 reads TGTGCCAGCAAAGAGTCCCCGAGCTCCTACGAGCAGTACTTC.

V is TRBV30 and J is TRBJ2-7; the match to TRBD2 covers 7 bases. V was pared by 3 bases and J by 1 base, with 3 bases of the junction left unmatched. CDR1 is GTSNPN and CDR2 is SVGIG in the germline V gene (reference sequence). The CDR3 totals 13 residues. Here the CDR3 reads CAWRAGISYEQYF. CDR3 in DNA: TGTGCCTGGAGAGCGGGGATATCCTACGAGCAGTACTTC.

V and J are TRBV6-6 and TRBJ1-1; 7 positions agree with TRBD1. Per the germline V gene, CDR1 is MNHNY and CDR2 is SVGAGI (reference sequence). The CDR3 length is 15 residues. V lost 5 bases and J lost 5; bases outside the gene matches: 11. The CDR3 loop reads CASSTRGERLTEAFF. CDR3 in DNA: TGTGCCAGCAGTACCAGGGGGGAGAGGTTAACTGAAGCTTTCTTT.

This clone showed up just once. The chain combines TRBV4-1 with TRBJ1-1; D is unresolved. Germline V gene data show CDR1 as MGHRA and CDR2 as YSYEKL. Trimming took 2 bases from V and 6 from J, leaving 10 bases between them. CDR3 length: 13 amino acids. CDR3 in amino acids: CASSQPAAPEAFF. DNA for the CDR3: TGCGCCAGCAGCCAACCCGCGGCACCTGAAGCTTTCTTT.

The chain has TRBV19 and TRBJ1-6; 8 bases are a match to TRBD1. The germline gives CDR1 LNHDA, CDR2 SQIVND (reference sequence). The V gene end was trimmed by 5 bases and the J gene end by 9 bases; junction bases not matched to a gene: 3. The CDR3 is made up of 13 amino acids. The CDR3 DNA follows: TGTGCCAGTAGTTCGACAGGGGCTTCACCCCTCCACTTT. It specifies CASSSTGASPLHF.

The chain uses TRBV7-2 and TRBJ1-4; D may be TRBD1 (5 bases). V gave up 3 bases and J gave up 7 bases, with 12 bases separating them. The CDR3 covers 14 residues. CDR1 is SGHTA, CDR2 FQGNSA, per germline. CDR3 nucleotide sequence: TGTGCCAGCAGCTTCTTTGGGGGGGGTGAAAAACTGTTTTTT. It specifies CASSFFGGGEKLFF.

The chain joins TRBV3-1 (or the pseudogene TRBV3-2) to TRBJ1-3; TRBD1 might be the D (6 bases). CDR1 and CDR2 (germline): LGHDT, YNNKEL (reference sequence). This CDR3 region has 16 residues. The V and J ends lost 4 bases and 0 bases respectively, with 13 bases between them. The CDR3 is CASSLPTGSSGNTIYF. The DNA for the CDR3 is TGTGCCAGCAGCCTTCCGACAGGCAGCTCTGGAAACACCATATATTTT.

The chain has TRBV2 and TRBJ1-1; 9 bases map to TRBD1. This CDR3 region has 13 residues. Germline CDR1 and CDR2: SNHLY and FYNNEI. The V gene end was trimmed by 5 bases and the J gene end by 5 bases; junction bases not matched to a gene: 3. Here the CDR3 DNA reads TGTGCCAGCAGTTCGACAGGGGGTACTGAAGCTTTCTTT. Encoded protein: CASSSTGGTEAFF.

This clone was seen only once. The chain links TRBV2 to TRBJ1-4, with TRBD1 matching 9 bases. J lost 7 bases, V lost 6 bases, and 9 bases had no gene match. Germline CDR1 reads SNHLY; CDR2 reads FYNNEI. The CDR3 has 15 amino acids. The CDR3 loop reads CASRELTGGGEKLFF. CDR3 sequence (DNA): TGTGCCAGCAGGGAACTGACAGGGGGTGGTGAAAAACTGTTTTTT.

A few counts support this clone. Other DNA sequences from this sample encode an identical CDR3 as well. The chain joins TRBV7-9 to TRBJ1-1, with D unclear. The germline V and J ends were trimmed by 2 bases and 0 bases, with 7 bases remaining between them. Germline V CDR1 and CDR2: SEHNR, FQNEAQ (reference sequence). The CDR3 has 14 residues. The CDR3: CASSLNRVNTEAFF. The DNA of the CDR3 is TGTGCCAGCAGCTTAAACAGAGTGAACACTGAAGCTTTCTTT.

The count of this clone is one. This sample includes further DNA sequences coding for the same CDR3. V gene TRBV19 combines with J gene TRBJ1-5; TRBD1 is a possible D gene (6 bases). This CDR3 is 14 amino acids long. Germline-derived CDR1 and CDR2 are LNHDA and SQIVND (reference sequence). V gave up 3 bases and J gave up 1 base, with 7 bases separating them. The chain's CDR3 is CASSIRGSNQPQHF. The CDR3 DNA is TGTGCCAGTAGTATCAGGGGAAGCAATCAGCCCCAGCATTTT. Full variable domain (rest looked up from reference TRBV19 and TRBJ1-5): DGGITQSPKYLFRKEGQNVTLSCEQNLNHDAMYWYRQDPGQGLRLIYYSQIVNDFQKGDIAEGYSVSREKKESFPLTVTSAQKNPTAFYLCASSIRGSNQPQHFGDGTRLSIL.

This clone was detected only a few times. The chain joins TRBV11-2 to TRBJ2-7; D uncertain. CDR1 and CDR2 from the germline V gene are SGHAT and FQNNGV. V lost 2 bases and J 5 bases, leaving 13 bases between the germline ends. This CDR3 contains 14 residues. The CDR3 coding sequence is TGTGCCAGCAGCTTAATGTACAGTCCTAACGAGCAGTACTTC. Its translation: CASSLMYSPNEQYF.

V usage is TRBV7-2 and J usage is TRBJ2-7, with 7 positions matching TRBD2. Trimming cost V 5 bases and J 0 bases; bases outside gene matches: 13. The germline gives CDR1 SGHTA, CDR2 FQGNSA. The CDR3 is 17 amino acids. The CDR3 DNA reads TGTGCCAGCAGCCAAACCTCTAGCGGATCAACCTCCTACGAGCAGTACTTC. Translated, it gives CASSQTSSGSTSYEQYF.

The chain uses TRBV10-3 and TRBJ2-1; TRBD2 matches 9 bases. This CDR3 has 14 amino acids. Trimming removed 6 bases from V and 4 bases from J; junction bases left unmatched: 4. The germline gives CDR1 ENHRY, CDR2 SYGVKD. The chain's CDR3 is CAIRTSGVYNEQFF. CDR3 DNA: TGTGCCATCAGGACTAGCGGAGTTTACAATGAGCAGTTCTTC.

V usage is TRBV20-1 and J usage is TRBJ2-1, with 11 bases lining up with TRBD2. From germline, CDR1 is DFQATT and CDR2 SNEGSKA (reference sequence). J was trimmed by 3 bases and V by 3 bases; bases with no gene match: 1. This CDR3 region has 14 residues. CDR3 DNA sequence: TGCAGTGCTAGTGGGACTAGCGGCTACAATGAGCAGTTCTTC. It encodes CSASGTSGYNEQFF.

This chain uses TRBV13 with TRBJ2-7; possible D gene TRBD2, 7 bases. CDR1 and CDR2 (germline): PRHDT, FYEKMQ (reference sequence). Trimming removed 6 bases from V and 6 bases from J, with 18 bases in between. The CDR3 consists of 14 residues. The DNA of the CDR3 is TGTGCCAGCAGTCCAGGGGCGGGAGTCCCCGAGCAGTACTTC. Residues: CASSPGAGVPEQYF.

The rearrangement uses TRBV29-1 and TRBJ2-7, with 7 bases identical to TRBD2. In germline, CDR1 is SQVTM, CDR2 ANQGSEA. V lost 3 bases, J lost 2 bases, and 25 bases stayed unmatched. The CDR3 has 20 residues. This chain's CDR3 is CSVENFRLAVSNITTYEQYF. DNA of the CDR3: TGCAGCGTTGAGAATTTTCGCCTAGCGGTATCCAATATCACGACCTACGAGCAGTACTTC.

CDR3 region: CASSNSPGLGWNSPLHF. CDR3 bases: TGTGCCAGCAGCAATTCGCCGGGACTCGGGTGGAATTCACCCCTCCACTTT. This chain connects TRBV7-9 to TRBJ1-6; D might be TRBD1 (5 bases). Germline V lookup: CDR1 SEHNR, CDR2 FQNEAQ (reference sequence). Trimming shortened V by 5 bases and J by 7 bases, and 21 bases separated the two germline ends. This CDR3 is 17 amino acids long. Combining the CDR3 with reference TRBV7-9 and TRBJ1-6 gives the whole variable domain DTGVSQNPRHKITKRGQNVTFRCDPISEHNRLYWYRQTLGQGPEFLTYFQNEAQLEKSRLLSDRFSAERPKGSFSTLEIQRTEQGDSAMYLCASSNSPGLGWNSPLHFGNGTRLTVT.

The chain combines TRBV5-1 with TRBJ1-1; TRBD1 aligns across 7 bases. This CDR3 is 16 amino acids long. V gave up 5 bases and J gave up 0 bases; unmatched junction bases: 10. The germline gives CDR1 SGHRS, CDR2 YFSETQ. The CDR3 region has the DNA TGCGCCAGCAGTTCGGGACAGCTAATCATGAACACTGAAGCTTTCTTT. Amino acid sequence: CASSSGQLIMNTEAFF.

The chain is built from TRBV5-5 and TRBJ2-7; D gene unclear. This CDR3 comprises 12 residues. Trimming stripped 0 bases from V and 3 bases from J, with 4 bases between. Germline V gene sequence: CDR1 SGHKS, CDR2 YYEKEE (reference sequence). CDR3 nucleotides: TGTGCCAGCAGCTTGGACTTCTACGAGCAGTACTTC. Its translation: CASSLDFYEQYF.

The CDR3 region has the DNA TGTGCCAGCAGCCTCCGGGACAGGGGGCTCGGCTACACCTTC. Its translation is CASSLRDRGLGYTF. V is TRBV13 and J is TRBJ1-2, with 12 positions matching TRBD1. Germline lookup yields CDR1 PRHDT and CDR2 FYEKMQ (reference sequence). The CDR3 runs 14 residues. V shed 5 bases and J 8 bases; nucleotides not matched to a gene: 6.

This clone was detected a few times. The V call is TRBV6-5, the J call TRBJ1-5, with D possibly being TRBD1 (6 bases). Trimming took 6 bases from V and 3 from J, leaving 9 bases between them. CDR1 and CDR2 (germline): MNHEY, SVGAGI. The CDR3 has 13 residues. The CDR3 spells CASSRGPNQPQHF. CDR3 DNA sequence: TGTGCCAGCAGCAGGGGCCCCAATCAGCCCCAGCATTTT.

The gene calls are TRBV19 and TRBJ1-4; 7 bases line up with TRBD1. Germline V gene lookup returns CDR1 LNHDA and CDR2 SQIVND (reference sequence). Trimming cost V 6 bases and J 2 bases; bases outside gene matches: 6. CDR3 length: 15 amino acids. The CDR3 sequence: CASSYRGMTNEKLFF. CDR3 nucleotide sequence: TGTGCCAGTAGCTACAGGGGAATGACTAATGAAAAACTGTTTTTT. Based on the CDR3 plus reference TRBV19 and TRBJ1-4, the full variable domain is DGGITQSPKYLFRKEGQNVTLSCEQNLNHDAMYWYRQDPGQGLRLIYYSQIVNDFQKGDIAEGYSVSREKKESFPLTVTSAQKNPTAFYLCASSYRGMTNEKLFFGSGTQLSVL.

The gene calls are TRBV30 and TRBJ1-5; D perhaps matches TRBD1 (6 bases). This CDR3 has 14 amino acids. The germline V and J ends were trimmed by 5 bases and 3 bases, with 14 bases remaining between them. Germline CDR1 and CDR2: GTSNPN and SVGIG (reference sequence). CDR3 sequence (DNA): TGTGCCTGGGGGAAACGACAGGTCAATCAGCCCCAGCATTTT. Residues: CAWGKRQVNQPQHF.

The chain links TRBV28 to TRBJ1-2, with TRBD1 as a possible D gene (6 bases). Germline CDR1 reads MDHEN; CDR2 reads SYDVKM. CDR3 size: 15 residues. Trimming removed 5 bases at V and 0 bases at J, with 13 bases between. The CDR3 DNA reads TGTGCCAGCAGTCTGACAGGAACAGCTAACTATGGCTACACCTTC. Its translation is CASSLTGTANYGYTF.